These 10 T cell receptor beta chains share one sample of origin, sequenced in a study of blood T cell repertoires in COVID-19. The method was immunoSEQ multiplex PCR; TCRdb's version includes in-frame clones alone and lacks a portion of them. Among about 110,000 clones listed, about 79% were seen once. The source material was peripheral blood. The receptor source for this set is a woman of 80 years or more with active or convalescent COVID-19.

The chain employs TRBV15 and TRBJ1-5, with 7 bases matching TRBD1. This CDR3 is built from 14 residues. V lost 2 bases and J lost 6; bases outside the gene matches: 4. Germline V gives CDR1 LNHNV, CDR2 YYDKDF (reference sequence). In DNA form, the CDR3 reads TGTGCCACCAGCAGACCCGCAGGGGGTCAGCCCCAGCATTTT. Translation gives CATSRPAGGQPQHF.

V gene TRBV2 combines with J gene TRBJ2-3; D possibly corresponds to TRBD2 (6 bases). CDR1 SNHLY and CDR2 FYNNEI come from the germline V gene. The CDR3 spans 15 residues. The V gene lost 6 bases and the J gene lost 4 bases, with 17 bases spanning the gap. The CDR3 DNA follows: TGTGCCAGCAGGACGGGCAATCCGGGGGCAGATACGCAGTATTTT. Its translation: CASRTGNPGADTQYF.

The rearrangement uses TRBV9 and TRBJ1-4, with 8 positions matching TRBD1. The CDR3 extends over 14 amino acids. V was pared by 2 bases and J by 5 bases, with 2 bases of the junction left unmatched. Germline values: CDR1 SGDLS, CDR2 YYNGEE. The CDR3 nucleotides read TGTGCCAGCAGCGTGGACAGGGTAAATGAAAAACTGTTTTTT. Its protein product is CASSVDRVNEKLFF.

V gene TRBV7-8 combines with J gene TRBJ1-2; D gene uncertain. This CDR3 contains 15 residues. The V and J ends lost 3 bases and 0 bases respectively, with 11 bases between them. Germline CDR1 is SGHVS and CDR2 is FQNEAQ. CDR3: CASSFSAVTNYGYTF. In nucleotides, the CDR3 is TGTGCCAGCAGCTTTTCGGCGGTTACTAACTATGGCTACACCTTC.

This rearrangement joins TRBV4-2 to TRBJ2-2; 10 bases fit TRBD2. The germline V gene encodes CDR1 LGHNA and CDR2 YNFKEQ. This CDR3 spans 19 amino acids. J gave up 8 bases and V 0 bases, and 15 bases lay outside the gene matches. CDR3 DNA: TGTGCCAGCAGCCAAGAGCCAGGGCGGGGGCTAGCGGGAGAGGGGGAGCTGTTTTTT. Translation: CASSQEPGRGLAGEGELFF.

The chain combines TRBV7-2 with TRBJ2-1; 13 nucleotides agree with TRBD2. This CDR3 spans 16 amino acids. Germline trimming cut 4 bases from V and 9 bases from J; bases unmatched to any gene: 9. Germline V lookup: CDR1 SGHTA, CDR2 FQGNSA. CDR3 in amino acids: CASSSTLAGGPREQFF. Written as DNA, the CDR3 is TGTGCCAGCAGCTCCACACTAGCGGGAGGGCCTCGTGAGCAGTTCTTC.

This sequence joins TRBV3-1 (or the pseudogene TRBV3-2) and TRBJ1-2, with D maybe TRBD1 (5 bases). V gave up 8 bases and J gave up 4 bases, with 17 bases separating them. In germline, CDR1 is LGHDT, CDR2 YNNKEL (reference sequence). CDR3 length equals 14 residues. CDR3: CASFSVGARYGYTF. The CDR3 DNA is TGTGCCAGCTTCTCTGTTGGGGCTCGCTATGGCTACACCTTC.

The rearrangement uses TRBV5-1 and TRBJ2-5; perhaps TRBD2 as D (5 bases). This CDR3 has 13 amino acids. The germline V gene encodes CDR1 SGHRS and CDR2 YFSETQ. Trimming removed 2 bases at V and 4 bases at J, with 9 bases between. CDR3 nucleotides: TGCGCCAGCAGCTTCGGGGTCGGAGAGACCCAGTACTTC. Amino acids: CASSFGVGETQYF.

The V gene is TRBV6-4, the J gene TRBJ1-2; TRBD1 aligns across 7 bases. Germline V lookup: CDR1 MRHNA, CDR2 SNTAGT. This CDR3 is 16 amino acids long. The junction had 15 bases not matched to a gene; V was cut back by 7 bases and J by 4 bases. The chain's CDR3 is CASNPGQSQAFYGYTF. The CDR3 DNA is TGTGCCAGCAACCCGGGACAGTCTCAAGCTTTCTATGGCTACACCTTC.

This chain joins TRBV4-2 and TRBJ1-5; 7 positions agree with TRBD1. This CDR3 is 15 amino acids long. The V gene end was trimmed by 4 bases and the J gene end by 4 bases; junction bases not matched to a gene: 7. The germline gives CDR1 LGHNA, CDR2 YNFKEQ. The CDR3: CASSPDRDRNQPQHF. Here the CDR3 DNA reads TGTGCCAGCAGCCCAGACCGGGACAGAAATCAGCCCCAGCATTTT.